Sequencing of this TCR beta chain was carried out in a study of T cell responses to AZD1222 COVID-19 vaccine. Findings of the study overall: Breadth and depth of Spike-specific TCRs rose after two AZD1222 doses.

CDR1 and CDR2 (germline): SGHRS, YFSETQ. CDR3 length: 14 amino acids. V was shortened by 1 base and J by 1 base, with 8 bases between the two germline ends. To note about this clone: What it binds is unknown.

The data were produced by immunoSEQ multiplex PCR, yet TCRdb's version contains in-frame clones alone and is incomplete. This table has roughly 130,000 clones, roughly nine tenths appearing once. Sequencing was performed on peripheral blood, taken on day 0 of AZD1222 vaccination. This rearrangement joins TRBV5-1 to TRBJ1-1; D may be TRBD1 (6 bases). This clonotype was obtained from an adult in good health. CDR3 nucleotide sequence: TGCGCCAGCAGCTTGTCGGGACAGAACACTGAAGCTTTCTTT. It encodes CASSLSGQNTEAFF. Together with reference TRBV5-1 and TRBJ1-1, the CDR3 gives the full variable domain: KAGVTQTPRYLIKTRGQQVTLSCSPISGHRSVSWYQQTPGQGLQFLFEYFSETQRNKGNFPGRFSGRQFSNSRSEMNVSTLELGDSALYLCASSLSGQNTEAFFGQGTRLTVV.